This T cell receptor beta chain was identified during a study of CD8 T cells in ankylosing spondylitis. Findings of the study overall: The study identified a TCR beta motif of roughly eight highly homologous variants that appeared characteristic of ankylosing spondylitis blood. As reported, disease-linked clones showed significant enrichment in matched ankylosing spondylitis synovial fluid. Disease-linked clones were found to be CD8+ and relatively rare in peripheral blood.

Only a few counts were recorded for this clonotype. Its antigen is not known. Each TCR beta library was made by quantitative 5'-RACE that incorporated molecular barcodes. In TCRdb, the 5' RACE reads were re-called with MiXCR into one record per CDR3 protein. The sample carries about 420,000 distinct CDR3 sequences, 20% to 25% recorded once. This receptor was identified in a male donor with ankylosing spondylitis. Sequencing used blood, either unsorted or a sorted T cell fraction (not recorded which).

The chain's CDR3 is CSVEESSSGRLFF. The CDR3 DNA reads TGCAGCGTTGAAGAATCGTCTAGCGGGAGATTGTTCTTC. The V call is TRBV29-1, the J call TRBJ2-1; 10 positions agree with TRBD2. CDR1 is SQVTM and CDR2 is ANQGSEA in the germline V gene. V lost 0 bases to trimming and J lost 15 bases; unmatched junction nucleotides: 8. This CDR3 is 13 amino acids long.